One sample yielded the 30 T cell receptor beta chains listed below, sequenced in a study of long-term antiretroviral therapy in people with HIV. The immunoSEQ assay was v3.0, run at survey level. Here immunoSEQ multiplex PCR was the method, and the copy in TCRdb shows in-frame clones only, minus some. This table has 35,000 to 50,000 clones, 86% appearing once. Here the sequenced sample was unsorted PBMCs, taken 0.1 years before starting antiretroviral therapy. Receptors originate from a woman in her forties or fifties with HIV.

V usage is TRBV30 and J usage is TRBJ2-2; 7 bases are shared with TRBD1. V dropped 4 bases and J dropped 5; count of bases not matched to a gene: 7. The germline CDR1 and CDR2 sequences are GTSNPN and SVGIG (reference sequence). The CDR3 runs 14 residues. Here the CDR3 reads CAWTDRVSTGELFF. CDR3 in DNA: TGTGCCTGGACCGACAGGGTATCTACCGGGGAGCTGTTTTTT.

This sequence joins TRBV19 and TRBJ1-4, with TRBD1 as a possible D gene (5 bases). Trimming removed 7 bases at V and 8 bases at J, with 26 bases between. CDR1 is LNHDA, CDR2 SQIVND, per germline (reference sequence). CDR3 length: 17 amino acids. The chain's CDR3 is CASIIIGAGGYGEKLFF. As DNA, the CDR3 is TGTGCCAGTATAATCATCGGGGCAGGCGGTTATGGAGAAAAACTGTTTTTT.

V is TRBV5-1 and J is TRBJ1-4, with D hard to call. This CDR3 is 14 amino acids long. The V and J ends lost 5 bases and 0 bases respectively, with 8 bases between them. From germline, CDR1 is SGHRS and CDR2 YFSETQ. CDR3 in DNA: TGCGCCAGCAGAACCAACCCAACTAATGAAAAACTGTTTTTT. It yields the protein CASRTNPTNEKLFF. The full variable domain, rest sourced from reference TRBV5-1 and TRBJ1-4, is KAGVTQTPRYLIKTRGQQVTLSCSPISGHRSVSWYQQTPGQGLQFLFEYFSETQRNKGNFPGRFSGRQFSNSRSEMNVSTLELGDSALYLCASRTNPTNEKLFFGSGTQLSVL.

V and J are TRBV5-6 and TRBJ2-7; D is possibly TRBD1 (6 bases). Germline V gene sequence: CDR1 SGHDT, CDR2 YYEEEE. CDR3 length equals 13 residues. V shed 2 bases and J shed 2 bases, with 8 bases lying between them. The CDR3: CASSFGTTYEQYF. The CDR3 nucleotides read TGTGCCAGCAGCTTTGGGACAACCTACGAGCAGTACTTC.

This chain joins TRBV11-2 and TRBJ2-2; D gene uncertain. V lost 2 bases and J lost 4, with 11 bases in between. The CDR3 contains 15 residues. Germline values: CDR1 SGHAT, CDR2 FQNNGV. The CDR3 nucleotides are TGTGCCAGCAGCTTACTGTCCCCCGGCACCGGGGAGCTGTTTTTT. It specifies CASSLLSPGTGELFF.

This sequence joins TRBV5-6 and TRBJ1-5; 8 bases fit TRBD1. Germline CDR1 is SGHDT and CDR2 is YYEEEE. The junction had 9 bases not matched to a gene; V was cut back by 5 bases and J by 5 bases. The CDR3 covers 15 residues. Here the CDR3 reads CASSNGRGQDQPQHF. In DNA, the CDR3 is TGTGCCAGCAGTAACGGCAGGGGGCAAGATCAGCCCCAGCATTTT.

The count of this clone is one. The genes are TRBV11-2 and TRBJ2-3, with no clear D. The CDR3 is 13 amino acids. V shed 4 bases and J shed 6 bases, with 11 bases lying between them. In germline, CDR1 is SGHAT, CDR2 FQNNGV. CDR3 in amino acids: CASSSIQLDTQYF. In DNA form, the CDR3 reads TGTGCCAGCAGCTCCATACAGCTGGATACGCAGTATTTT.

This rearrangement joins TRBV30 to TRBJ1-2; 9 positions agree with TRBD1. The CDR3 totals 13 residues. V shed 5 bases, J shed 6 bases, and the junction held 7 bases outside the gene matches. The germline gives CDR1 GTSNPN, CDR2 SVGIG (reference sequence). Here the CDR3 DNA reads TGTGCCTGGGGGGACAGGGCGAGGGATGGCTACACCTTC. Its protein product is CAWGDRARDGYTF.

The genes are TRBV19 and TRBJ1-4, with 8 bases matching TRBD1. CDR3 length: 16 residues. V trimming: 4 bases; J trimming: 2 bases; junction bases outside the gene matches: 6. Germline V gives CDR1 LNHDA, CDR2 SQIVND (reference sequence). The CDR3 nucleotides read TGTGCCAGTAGTAGGGGACAGGAGACCACTAATGAAAAACTGTTTTTT. It translates to CASSRGQETTNEKLFF.

This chain connects TRBV2 to TRBJ2-7; D not certain. The CDR3 contains 12 residues. The V end lost 4 bases, the J end lost 2 bases, and 6 bases lay between the germline ends. Germline V gene sequence: CDR1 SNHLY, CDR2 FYNNEI. In nucleotides, the CDR3 is TGTGCCAGCAGTGGCGAGGCCTACGAGCAGTACTTC. Amino acid sequence: CASSGEAYEQYF. Filled out from reference TRBV2 and TRBJ2-7, the complete variable domain reads EPEVTQTPSHQVTQMGQEVILRCVPISNHLYFYWYRQILGQKVEFLVSFYNNEISEKSEIFDDQFSVERPDGSNFTLKIRSTKLEDSAMYFCASSGEAYEQYFGPGTRLTVT.

This sequence joins TRBV4-1 and TRBJ2-1; D perhaps matches TRBD1 (6 bases). V was pared by 8 bases and J by 2 bases, with 13 bases between. The CDR3 has 14 residues. Germline loops: CDR1 MGHRA, CDR2 YSYEKL. This CDR3 reads CASGDTSTYNEQFF. The CDR3 bases are TGCGCCAGCGGGGACACATCTACCTACAATGAGCAGTTCTTC.

The chain employs TRBV6-5 and TRBJ2-3, with 10 bases aligning to TRBD2. J was trimmed by 5 bases and V by 0 bases; bases with no gene match: 5. CDR3 size: 16 residues. CDR1 MNHEY and CDR2 SVGAGI come from the germline V gene. In DNA form, the CDR3 reads TGTGCCAGCAGTTACTCGATGGCTAGCGGGGGAGATACGCAGTATTTT. Protein product: CASSYSMASGGDTQYF.

The chain uses TRBV7-8 and TRBJ1-2; 7 bases align to TRBD1. The CDR3 loop spans 12 amino acids. CDR1 is SGHVS, CDR2 FQNEAQ, per germline. V dropped 2 bases and J dropped 7; count of bases not matched to a gene: 1. CDR3 loop: CASSLKGAGYTF. The CDR3 nucleotides are TGTGCCAGCAGCTTAAAGGGGGCTGGCTACACCTTC.

This rearrangement joins TRBV5-5 to TRBJ2-2; D is unresolved. The V end lost 0 bases, the J end lost 6 bases, and 6 bases lay between the germline ends. Germline CDR1 and CDR2: SGHKS and YYEKEE (reference sequence). This CDR3 comprises 13 residues. CDR3 region: CASSLVYSGELFF. In DNA form, the CDR3 reads TGTGCCAGCAGCTTGGTTTATTCCGGGGAGCTGTTTTTT.

This rearrangement joins TRBV7-3 to TRBJ1-1, with D hard to call. V was cut by 1 base and J by 5 bases, with 11 bases left in between. From germline, CDR1 is SGHTA and CDR2 FQGTGA. This CDR3 spans 14 amino acids. CDR3 coding DNA: TGTGCCAGCAGCTTAAGCCCTGCGACAACTGAAGCTTTCTTT. Translated: CASSLSPATTEAFF. Full variable domain (outside the CDR3, taken from reference TRBV7-3 and TRBJ1-1): GAGVSQTPSNKVTEKGKYVELRCDPISGHTALYWYRQSLGQGPEFLIYFQGTGAADDSGLPNDRFFAVRPEGSVSTLKIQRTERGDSAVYLCASSLSPATTEAFFGQGTRLTVV.

The chain joins TRBV9 to TRBJ2-3; the match to TRBD1 covers 7 bases. Germline V gene lookup returns CDR1 SGDLS and CDR2 YYNGEE. The trim removed 0 bases at V and 2 bases at J, leaving 6 bases unmatched. The CDR3 loop spans 16 amino acids. As DNA, the CDR3 is TGTGCCAGCAGCGTAGGCAGGGACAGTGTCACAGATACGCAGTATTTT. Its translation is CASSVGRDSVTDTQYF.

The count of this clone is one. The V gene is TRBV27, the J gene TRBJ2-3; the D call may be TRBD1 or TRBD2 (5 bases each). Trimming stripped 2 bases from V and 5 bases from J, with 14 bases between. This CDR3 spans 15 amino acids. Germline V lookup: CDR1 MNHEY, CDR2 SMNVEV (reference sequence). For the CDR3, the DNA is TGTGCCAGCAGTTTAGTTCTCCGGGGCCGAGATACGCAGTATTTT. Protein product: CASSLVLRGRDTQYF.

The chain joins TRBV5-4 to TRBJ2-3, with 9 bases identical to TRBD2. Germline CDR1 reads SGHNT; CDR2 reads YYREEE (reference sequence). The trim removed 1 base at V and 1 base at J, leaving 13 bases unmatched. The CDR3 covers 19 residues. The chain's CDR3 is CASSLRGAGGRIGTDTQYF. CDR3 in DNA: TGTGCCAGCAGCTTGAGGGGCGCGGGGGGGCGTATTGGCACAGATACGCAGTATTTT. The full variable domain, in which reference TRBV5-4 and TRBJ2-3 provide the parts outside the CDR3, is ETGVTQSPTHLIKTRGQQVTLRCSSQSGHNTVSWYQQALGQGPQFIFQYYREEENGRGNFPPRFSGLQFPNYSSELNVNALELDDSALYLCASSLRGAGGRIGTDTQYFGPGTRLTVL.

The rearrangement joins TRBV6-6 to TRBJ2-1; 10 bases match TRBD2. Trimming at V came to 3 bases and at J to 1 base, leaving 3 bases not matched to a gene. The CDR3 length is 16 residues. The V gene's germline CDR1 is MNHNY and CDR2 SVGAGI (reference sequence). The CDR3 reads CASSYSAGGSYNEQFF. As DNA, the CDR3 is TGTGCCAGCAGTTATTCAGCGGGGGGGTCCTACAATGAGCAGTTCTTC.

The chain recombines TRBV9 with TRBJ2-3, with D uncertain. Germline V lookup: CDR1 SGDLS, CDR2 YYNGEE. This CDR3 is 14 amino acids long. Trimming shortened V by 0 bases and J by 2 bases, and 7 bases separated the two germline ends. This chain's CDR3 is CASSVGGDTDTQYF. In DNA, the CDR3 is TGTGCCAGCAGCGTAGGAGGAGACACAGATACGCAGTATTTT.

The chain links TRBV9 to TRBJ1-2; 9 bases match TRBD1. The CDR3 is 17 amino acids. CDR1 is SGDLS and CDR2 is YYNGEE in the germline V gene. Trimming cost V 0 bases and J 4 bases; bases outside gene matches: 10. CDR3 in amino acids: CASSVGDRVQGSYGYTF. CDR3 DNA: TGTGCCAGCAGCGTAGGGGACAGGGTCCAAGGGAGCTATGGCTACACCTTC.

The J gene is TRBJ2-2, the V gene TRBV10-3, with D unclear. The CDR3 runs 14 residues. CDR1 and CDR2 (germline): ENHRY, SYGVKD. V lost 4 bases to trimming and J lost 3 bases, with 9 bases between them. The CDR3 DNA follows: TGTGCCATCAGTGTTGGCAGTGACACCGGGGAGCTGTTTTTT. Amino acid sequence: CAISVGSDTGELFF.

This chain joins TRBV7-2 and TRBJ1-1, with D tentatively TRBD1 (5 bases). The germline V gene encodes CDR1 SGHTA and CDR2 FQGNSA. This CDR3 contains 13 residues. With 1 base removed from V and 7 bases from J, the gap between germline ends came to 10 bases. CDR3 bases: TGTGCCAGCAGCTTAGGGGGGGTGGGTGAAGCTTTCTTT. Translating it yields CASSLGGVGEAFF.

This clone was detected only once. The rearrangement uses TRBV9 and TRBJ2-7; 9 bases map to TRBD1. This CDR3 is built from 14 residues. CDR1 and CDR2 (germline): SGDLS, YYNGEE. Trimming took 5 bases from V and 3 from J; bases not matched to a gene: 6. The CDR3 protein is CASSLRDRVYEQYF. DNA of the CDR3: TGTGCCAGCAGTCTCCGGGACAGGGTCTACGAGCAGTACTTC.

The CDR3 here is CASSLGFGASNQPQHF. As DNA, the CDR3 is TGCGCCAGCAGCTTAGGATTTGGGGCCAGCAATCAGCCCCAGCATTTT. V usage is TRBV5-1 and J usage is TRBJ1-5; D might be TRBD1 (5 bases). The CDR3 sequence is 16 residues long. Looked up from germline, CDR1 is SGHRS and CDR2 is YFSETQ. V was trimmed by 2 bases and J by 1 base, leaving 13 bases between them.

The chain joins TRBV7-3 to TRBJ2-2, with D unclear. The germline CDR1 and CDR2 sequences are SGHTA and FQGTGA. The CDR3 has 14 residues. Trimming pared 1 base from V and 4 bases from J, leaving 7 bases between. The CDR3: CASSLIGSTGELFF. The DNA for the CDR3 is TGTGCCAGCAGCTTAATAGGTTCCACCGGGGAGCTGTTTTTT.

This clone was counted only a few times. This rearrangement joins TRBV7-3 to TRBJ2-2; D could derive from TRBD1 or TRBD2 (6 bases each). The CDR3 consists of 17 residues. Germline assignment: CDR1 SGHTA and CDR2 FQGTGA. V lost 1 base, J lost 1 base, and 13 bases lay in between. CDR3 amino acids: CASSLSSGAKNTGELFF. CDR3 sequence (DNA): TGTGCCAGCAGCTTAAGTTCGGGGGCCAAGAACACCGGGGAGCTGTTTTTT.

This rearrangement joins TRBV23-1 to TRBJ1-5, with D unresolved. TRBV23-1 is treated as an ORF (open reading frame) with a function not yet certain. The V end lost 4 bases, the J end lost 11 bases, and 15 bases lay between the germline ends. The CDR3 covers 13 residues. CDR3 coding DNA: TGCGCCAGCAGTCCCGCCGCCGGAGCAGCCCAGCATTTT. It encodes CASSPAAGAAQHF.

A single count supports this clone. The gene calls are TRBV6-1 and TRBJ1-2, with D possibly TRBD1 on 5 matching bases. The V gene lost 7 bases and the J gene lost 4 bases, with 16 bases spanning the gap. The CDR3 spans 14 residues. CDR1 MNHNS and CDR2 SASEGT come from the germline V gene. CDR3 bases: TGTGCCAGCACTATGGGTCAGGGAGGCTATGGCTACACCTTC. It encodes CASTMGQGGYGYTF.

This clone was found once. The chain is built from TRBV13 and TRBJ1-1, with TRBD1 as a possible D gene (5 bases). Germline assignment: CDR1 PRHDT and CDR2 FYEKMQ (reference sequence). The ends were cut back, 2 bases at V and 3 bases at J, with 16 bases in the middle. The CDR3 runs 16 residues. The CDR3 loop reads CASSLPGGRSDTEAFF. Here the CDR3 DNA reads TGTGCCAGCAGCTTACCGGGGGGTCGGTCGGACACTGAAGCTTTCTTT.